The entry that follows covers one T cell receptor beta chain sequence. Its antigen is unknown. The data stem from a study of cytomegalovirus exposure and HLA in healthy donors. Study findings and constraints: Per published reports, the classifier diagnosed cytomegalovirus status with high specificity and sensitivity.

CDR3 length: 17 residues. The germline V gene encodes CDR1 GTSNPN and CDR2 SVGIG (reference sequence). J lost 3 bases, V lost 4 bases, and 16 bases had no gene match. PCR primers comprised 60 Vbeta and 13 Jbeta primers. Profiled with immunoSEQ multiplex PCR; TCRdb holds only in-frame clones, not every one. The table includes roughly 150,000 clones, roughly 70% detected once. The chain joins TRBV30 to TRBJ1-1, with 8 bases lining up with TRBD1. The sample comprised PBMCs. The sequence derives from a man aged 25 to 45 in good health and CMV-seropositive. The CDR3 sequence: CAWIRNPKTGVDTEAFF. Written as DNA, the CDR3 is TGTGCCTGGATACGGAACCCTAAGACAGGGGTAGACACTGAAGCTTTCTTT.